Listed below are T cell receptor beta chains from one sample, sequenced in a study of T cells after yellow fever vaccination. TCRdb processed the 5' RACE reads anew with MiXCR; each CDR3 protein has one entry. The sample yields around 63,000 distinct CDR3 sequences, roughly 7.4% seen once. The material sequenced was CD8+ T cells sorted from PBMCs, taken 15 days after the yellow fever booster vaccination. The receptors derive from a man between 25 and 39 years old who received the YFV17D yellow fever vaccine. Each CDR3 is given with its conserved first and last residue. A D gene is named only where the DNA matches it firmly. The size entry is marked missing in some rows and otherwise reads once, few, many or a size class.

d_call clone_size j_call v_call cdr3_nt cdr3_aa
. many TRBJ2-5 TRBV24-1 TGTGCCACCAGTGATTCGTTGGGGGGGACCCAGTACTTC CATSDSLGGTQYF
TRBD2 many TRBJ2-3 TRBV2 TGTGCCAGCAGCCAGACTAGCGGGAGAGCAGATACGCAGTATTTT CASSQTSGRADTQYF
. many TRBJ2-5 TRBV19 TGTGCCAGTAGTATACGGCAGGGGATAGAGACCCAGTACTTC CASSIRQGIETQYF
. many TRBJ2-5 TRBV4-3 TGCGCCAGCAGCCGCTTCTTGGACCTGGGAGAGACCCAGTACTTC CASSRFLDLGETQYF
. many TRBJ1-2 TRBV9 TGTGCCAGCAGCCCCCCCCAGTCCGTCGGCTACACCTTC CASSPPQSVGYTF
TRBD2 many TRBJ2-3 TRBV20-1 TGCAGTGCTAGAGATATTGGGCTAGCGGGATTGGGGACAGATACGCAGTATTTT CSARDIGLAGLGTDTQYF
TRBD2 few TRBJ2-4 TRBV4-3 TGCGCCAGCAGCCAAGATACTGGCGGGGGTTTCCTAGCCAAAAACATTCAGTACTTC CASSQDTGGGFLAKNIQYF
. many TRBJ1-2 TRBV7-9 TGTGCCGGCGGAAGTGCGGGCGGTAACTATGGCTACACCTTC CAGGSAGGNYGYTF
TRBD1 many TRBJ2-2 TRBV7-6 TGTGCCAGCAGCTTAGAACGGACAGGGGGAACCGGGGAGCTGTTTTTT CASSLERTGGTGELFF
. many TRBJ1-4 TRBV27 TGTGCCAGCAGTCCGGGGACAACCTCTAATGAAAAACTGTTTTTT CASSPGTTSNEKLFF
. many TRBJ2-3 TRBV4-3 TGCGCCAGCAGCCAAGCTCTACGGCTCACTTCCCAAGATACGCAGTATTTT CASSQALRLTSQDTQYF
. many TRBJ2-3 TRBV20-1 TGCAGTGCTAGTAGATCCGAGACAGATACGCAGTATTTT CSASRSETDTQYF
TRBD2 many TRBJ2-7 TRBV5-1 TGCGCCAGCACTAGCGGGGGAACCTACGAGCAGTACTTC CASTSGGTYEQYF
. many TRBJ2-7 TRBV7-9 TGTGCCAGCAGCTCAGGGGACCCTGCCCTTTACGAGCAGTACTTC CASSSGDPALYEQYF
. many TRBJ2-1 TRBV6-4 TGTGCCAGCAGTGTTGGGACAAACAATGAGCAGTTCTTC CASSVGTNNEQFF
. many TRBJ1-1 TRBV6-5 TGTGCCAGCAGTCAGGAACAGGGAGGCAAAATGAACACTGAAGCTTTCTTT CASSQEQGGKMNTEAFF
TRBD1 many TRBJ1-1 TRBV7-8 TGTGCCAGCAGCCCGACAGGGGGTGTTACTGAAGCTTTCTTT CASSPTGGVTEAFF
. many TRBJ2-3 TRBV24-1 TGTGCCACCAGTGACCCTTCTCAGGATACGCAGTATTTT CATSDPSQDTQYF
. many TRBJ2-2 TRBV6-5 TGTGCCAGCAGTTACTCAACTAGTTCTTCCGGGGAGCTGTTTTTT CASSYSTSSSGELFF
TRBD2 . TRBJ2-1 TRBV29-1 TGCAGCGTTTATGCGGGAGTAGGTTACAATGAGCAGTTCTTC CSVYAGVGYNEQFF
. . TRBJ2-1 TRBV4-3 TGCGCCAGCAGCCAGGAGGACAGCTCTTTATACAATGAGCAGTTCTTC CASSQEDSSLYNEQFF
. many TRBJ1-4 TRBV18 TGTGCCAGCTCACCACAGGGACCCCCTAGGATGGAACTGTTTTTT CASSPQGPPRMELFF
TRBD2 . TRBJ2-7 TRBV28 TGTGCCAGCAGTTTAATTGGGCTAGCGGGAGGGCCCTACGAGCAGTACTTC CASSLIGLAGGPYEQYF
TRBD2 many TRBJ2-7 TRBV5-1 TGCGCCAGCACCCCCTGGGAGGGAGGGGCCGAGCAGTACTTC CASTPWEGGAEQYF
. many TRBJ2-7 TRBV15 TGTGCCACCAGCAGAGCGGGGGTCGACGAGCAGTACTTC CATSRAGVDEQYF
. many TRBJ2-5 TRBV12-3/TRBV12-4 TGTGCCAGCAGTTTTTGGAGTGGGGAGACCCAGTACTTC CASSFWSGETQYF
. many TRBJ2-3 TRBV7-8 TGTGCCAGCAGCTTAAGCTCAGATACGCAGTATTTT CASSLSSDTQYF
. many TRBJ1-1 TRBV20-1 TGCAGTGCGGGGAACACTGAAGCTTTCTTT CSAGNTEAFF
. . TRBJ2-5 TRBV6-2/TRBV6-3 TGTGCCAGCAGTTACTCGGGGACCCAGTACTTC CASSYSGTQYF
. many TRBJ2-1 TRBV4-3 TGCGCCAGCAGTCTCACCATCGTTGGGGGGTATGAGCAGTTCTTC CASSLTIVGGYEQFF
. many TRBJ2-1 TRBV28 TGTGCCAGCAGTTTGGGCTACTCCTACAATGAGCAGTTCTTC CASSLGYSYNEQFF
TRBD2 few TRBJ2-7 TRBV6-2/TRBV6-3 TGTGCCAGCAGACCACCGGGACTACGCTACGAGCAGTACTTC CASRPPGLRYEQYF
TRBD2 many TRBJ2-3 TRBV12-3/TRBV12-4 TGTGCCAGCAGTTTAGTCCCGGGACTAGCGCTAGGCACAGATACGCAGTATTTT CASSLVPGLALGTDTQYF
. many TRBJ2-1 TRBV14 TGTGCCAGCAGAGGAGTATCAAACAATGAGCAGTTCTTC CASRGVSNNEQFF
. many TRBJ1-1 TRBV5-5 TGTGCCAGCAGCTTGTATGAGACTGAAGCTTTCTTT CASSLYETEAFF
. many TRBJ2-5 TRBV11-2 TGTGCCAGCAGTCCCGCCGGGTATCGGGAAGAGACCCAGTACTTC CASSPAGYREETQYF
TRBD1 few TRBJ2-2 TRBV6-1 TGTGCCAGCAGTGCCCCGGGACAGGGTCTATCCGGGGAGCTGTTTTTT CASSAPGQGLSGELFF
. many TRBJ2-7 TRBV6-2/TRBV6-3 TGTGCCAGCACCCCACTGACCGATTCCTACGAGCAGTACTTC CASTPLTDSYEQYF
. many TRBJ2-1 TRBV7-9 TGTGCCAGCAGCTCGACCCAGGGATCCTACAATGAGCAGTTCTTC CASSSTQGSYNEQFF
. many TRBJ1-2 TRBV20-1 TGCAGTGCTAGGTCCGGATCCCTACTCTATGGCTACACCTTC CSARSGSLLYGYTF
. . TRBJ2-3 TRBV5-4 TGTGCCAGCAGCCTTGCTAGTGATACGCAGTATTTT CASSLASDTQYF
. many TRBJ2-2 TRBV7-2 TGTGCCAGCAGCTTAGCGCTGGACACCGGGGAGCTGTTTTTT CASSLALDTGELFF
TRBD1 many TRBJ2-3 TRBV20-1 TGCAGTGCTAGGGACAGGGACACAGATACGCAGTATTTT CSARDRDTDTQYF
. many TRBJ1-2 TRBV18 TGTGCCAGCTCACCCGACAGCGTTGGACGTGGCTACACCTTC CASSPDSVGRGYTF
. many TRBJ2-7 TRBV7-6 TGTGCCAGCAGCCGGACGGGAGCCTACGAGCAGTACTTC CASSRTGAYEQYF
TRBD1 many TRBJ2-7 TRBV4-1 TGCGCCAGCAGCTACCGGGACAGGGGTTCCCACGAGCAGTACTTC CASSYRDRGSHEQYF
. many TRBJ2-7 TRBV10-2 TGCGCCAGCAGTGAACAGGAATACGAATACAACTACGAGCAGTACTTC CASSEQEYEYNYEQYF
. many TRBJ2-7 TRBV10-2 TGCGCCAGCAGTGAGCCGGGAGTGTACGAGCAGTACTTC CASSEPGVYEQYF
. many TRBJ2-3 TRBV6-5 TGTGCCAGCAGTTACTCGGCCGAGACAGGCACAGATACGCAGTATTTT CASSYSAETGTDTQYF
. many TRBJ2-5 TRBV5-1 TGCGCCAGCAGCTTGGAAGGCTACCAAGAGACCCAGTACTTC CASSLEGYQETQYF